These T cell receptor beta chains were read from a single sample in a study of T-cell memory formation after mild COVID-19. A single record per CDR3 protein comes from TCRdb applying MiXCR to the 5' RACE reads. This sample yields roughly 220,000 distinct CDR3 sequences, of which approximately 10% are seen a single time; approximately 3.3% belongs to the top ten. The specimen was PBMCs or a T cell subset sorted from them (not recorded which). These receptor sequences come from a man aged 18 to 30 who had mild COVID-19 (a few samples of this study predate the infection). Cell type and time point are not known. The CDR3 runs from the conserved cysteine through the conserved F or W. A D gene is named only where the DNA matches it firmly. The size field is filled for only some rows; it gives once, few, many or a size class.

V gene,clone size,CDR3 length,J gene,D gene,CDR3 DNA,CDR3 protein
TRBV3-1,many,12,TRBJ2-5,NA,TGTGCCAGCAGCCCACGCGCAGAGACCCAGTACTTC,CASSPRAETQYF
TRBV20-1,NA,15,TRBJ2-2,NA,TGCAGTGCTAGAGAAGGTCAGGGCCACACCGGGGAGCTGTTTTTT,CSAREGQGHTGELFF
TRBV29-1,few,13,TRBJ1-4,TRBD1,TGCAGCGCGGACAGGGGCGGCAGCGAAAAACTGTTTTTT,CSADRGGSEKLFF
TRBV11-2,many,15,TRBJ2-3,TRBD1,TGTGCCAGCAGCCACTACAGGGGGCCCCCAGATACGCAGTATTTT,CASSHYRGPPDTQYF
TRBV12-3/TRBV12-4,NA,16,TRBJ2-3,TRBD1,TGTGCCAGCAGTTTAATGGGACAGGGGGCTTCAGATACGCAGTATTTT,CASSLMGQGASDTQYF
TRBV7-2,many,14,TRBJ2-1,NA,TGTGCCAGCGGGAGCCCCGGGGGATACAATGAGCAGTTCTTC,CASGSPGGYNEQFF
TRBV5-4,few,13,TRBJ1-1,NA,TGTGCCAGCAATCTTAGGGTGGACACTGAAGCTTTCTTT,CASNLRVDTEAFF
TRBV5-1,few,15,TRBJ2-7,NA,TGCGCCAGCAGCTTCGGGAACTCAGGGGCCTACGAGCAGTACTTC,CASSFGNSGAYEQYF
TRBV7-2,NA,15,TRBJ2-7,TRBD2,TGTGCCAGCAGCTTAAAAGCGGGGCCGCCCTACGAGCAGTACTTC,CASSLKAGPPYEQYF
TRBV5-1,NA,13,TRBJ2-2,NA,TGCGCCAGCAGCTTAGGAGGGTTCGGGGAGCTGTTTTTT,CASSLGGFGELFF
TRBV27,NA,19,TRBJ1-5,NA,TGTGCCAGCAGCCCCATCAGGCGAAGGGGAATAATGGGCAATCAGCCCCAGCATTTT,CASSPIRRRGIMGNQPQHF
TRBV12-3/TRBV12-4,few,15,TRBJ1-6,TRBD1,TGTGCCAGCAGTCCTACAGGGGGGAGTGGGTCACCCCTCCACTTT,CASSPTGGSGSPLHF
TRBV12-3/TRBV12-4,few,13,TRBJ1-5,NA,TGTGCCAGCAGCTCCCTAAGCGATCAGCCCCAGCATTTT,CASSSLSDQPQHF
TRBV3-1,many,12,TRBJ2-1,NA,TGTGCCAGCAGCCTTAGGTACAATGAGCAGTTCTTC,CASSLRYNEQFF
TRBV4-1,NA,15,TRBJ2-5,TRBD2,TGCGCCAGCAACCCGACTAGCGGGGTTCGAAAGACCCAGTACTTC,CASNPTSGVRKTQYF
TRBV12-3/TRBV12-4,many,13,TRBJ1-5,NA,TGTGCCAGCAGTTCAGGTTTCAATCAGCCCCAGCATTTT,CASSSGFNQPQHF
TRBV5-1,many,15,TRBJ2-5,NA,TGCGCCAGCAGCCTTACCTTCGGGCCCGGGGAGACCCAGTACTTC,CASSLTFGPGETQYF
TRBV18,NA,15,TRBJ2-5,NA,TGTGCCAGCTCACAGAACGGGGACAGCGGGGAGACCCAGTACTTC,CASSQNGDSGETQYF
TRBV5-1,NA,14,TRBJ1-1,TRBD1,TGCGCCAGCAGCGCGGACAGGGTAAACACTGAAGCTTTCTTT,CASSADRVNTEAFF
TRBV11-1,NA,15,TRBJ1-3,NA,TGTGCCAGCAGCTTCAACGATTCCCCTGGAAACACCATATATTTT,CASSFNDSPGNTIYF
TRBV20-1,few,14,TRBJ1-3,TRBD1,TGCAGTGCTACAAAGACAGGGGCGGGAAACACCATATATTTT,CSATKTGAGNTIYF
TRBV28,few,12,TRBJ1-1,NA,TGTGCCAGCTTCCAGGGGAACACTGAAGCTTTCTTT,CASFQGNTEAFF
TRBV11-3,NA,21,TRBJ1-6,TRBD1,TGTGCCAGCAGCTTAGAATCCGGGACAGGGGTTCCCAGCTCCTATAATTCACCCCTCCACTTT,CASSLESGTGVPSSYNSPLHF
TRBV7-2,once,14,TRBJ2-1,NA,TGTGCCAGCAGCTTATCACGGATCGATAATGAGCAGTTCTTC,CASSLSRIDNEQFF
TRBV5-1,few,16,TRBJ2-1,TRBD2,TGCGCCAGCAGCATAGGGACTAGCGGGGCCAACAATGAGCAGTTCTTC,CASSIGTSGANNEQFF
TRBV18,NA,12,TRBJ2-5,NA,TGTGCCAGCTCACCCTCGAGCGAGACCCAGTACTTC,CASSPSSETQYF
TRBV11-2,few,16,TRBJ2-2,NA,TGTGCCAGCAGCCCACTACAGGGTCGGCACACCGGGGAGCTGTTTTTT,CASSPLQGRHTGELFF
TRBV5-5,few,13,TRBJ1-2,TRBD1,TGTGCCAGCAGCTCTCCGACAGGGTCGGACTACACCTTC,CASSSPTGSDYTF
TRBV20-1,few,16,TRBJ1-6,NA,TGCAGTGCTAGTGACCCCGGTCGGGTCGGTAATTCACCCCTCCACTTT,CSASDPGRVGNSPLHF
TRBV5-1,many,13,TRBJ2-3,NA,TGCGCCAGCAACTCAGGGGATGCAGATACGCAGTATTTT,CASNSGDADTQYF
TRBV20-1,few,14,TRBJ2-7,TRBD2,TGCAGTGCTAGAGTGGCTAGCGGATCCTACGAGCAGTACTTC,CSARVASGSYEQYF
TRBV20-1,many,12,TRBJ1-4,NA,TGCAGTGCTAGAGAATACAGTGAAAAACTGTTTTTT,CSAREYSEKLFF
TRBV12-3/TRBV12-4,NA,14,TRBJ1-4,NA,TGTGCCAGCAGTTTAATGGGGAAGGGGGAAAAACTGTTTTTT,CASSLMGKGEKLFF
TRBV5-1,few,13,TRBJ2-5,TRBD2,TGCGCCACCGGACTAGCGGGACAAGAGACCCAGTACTTC,CATGLAGQETQYF
TRBV9,NA,13,TRBJ2-5,NA,TGTGCCAGCAGCGTAGGGACCCAAGAGACCCAGTACTTC,CASSVGTQETQYF
TRBV7-9,few,16,TRBJ2-5,NA,TGTGCCAGCAGCTTCGGGGATCGGCGCTTTCAAGAGACCCAGTACTTC,CASSFGDRRFQETQYF
TRBV7-2,NA,16,TRBJ2-3,NA,TGTGCCAGCAGCTTAGCCCGAGACAGATACACAGATACGCAGTATTTT,CASSLARDRYTDTQYF
TRBV25-1,many,13,TRBJ2-7,NA,TGTGCCAGCAGGGCAGGGGCCAGCTACGAGCAGTACTTC,CASRAGASYEQYF
TRBV20-1,few,17,TRBJ2-5,TRBD2,TGCAGTGCTAGAGTATTTGGGGGGGTCCATACATTGGAGACCCAGTACTTC,CSARVFGGVHTLETQYF
TRBV5-1,few,16,TRBJ2-2,NA,TGCGCCAGCAGCTTGGATCCTGGGCCGGGAACCGGGGAGCTGTTTTTT,CASSLDPGPGTGELFF